This T cell receptor (beta chain) is drawn from a study of OX40 agonist ivuxolimab in advanced cancers. As for the study in general: Patients received the agonistic anti-OX40 (CD134) antibody ivuxolimab. The patients received ivuxolimab by intravenous route every 2 weeks at 0.01 to 10 mg/kg.

The data were produced by immunoSEQ multiplex PCR, yet TCRdb's version contains in-frame clones alone and is incomplete. The table includes tens of thousands of clones, around 81% detected once. This clone was counted only a few times. This sequence was found in an adult with an advanced solid tumor such as melanoma, head and neck, liver or kidney cancer. The sample here was CD4+ or CD8+ T cells sorted from blood, taken in a trial of the OX40 agonist ivuxolimab.

For the CDR3, the DNA is TGTGCCAGCAGGCGCACCGGGGAGCTGTTTTTT. Its protein product is CASRRTGELFF. The V call is TRBV2, the J call TRBJ2-2; D gene uncertain. The CDR3 totals 11 residues. Germline loops: CDR1 SNHLY, CDR2 FYNNEI. Trimming pared 6 bases from V and 4 bases from J, leaving 3 bases between. The full variable domain, with the rest looked up from reference TRBV2 and TRBJ2-2, is EPEVTQTPSHQVTQMGQEVILRCVPISNHLYFYWYRQILGQKVEFLVSFYNNEISEKSEIFDDQFSVERPDGSNFTLKIRSTKLEDSAMYFCASRRTGELFFGEGSRLTVL.